This T cell receptor (beta chain) was profiled in a study of spatial heterogeneity in lung cancer. Across the study: For the average unique TCR and UMI combination, more than 8.5 occurrences appeared in raw reads.

Using its own MiXCR run on the 5' RACE reads, TCRdb lists one record per CDR3 protein. Among over 70,000 distinct CDR3 sequences listed, around 9.3% were seen once. Regarding time point: blood at routine non-recurrence follow-up after resection. This clonotype was observed many times. J lost 6 bases, V lost 5 bases, and 6 bases had no gene match. Looked up from germline, CDR1 is SNHLY and CDR2 is FYNNEI. CDR3 length: 15 residues. This sequence joins TRBV2 and TRBJ2-1; 11 bases align to TRBD2. This sample comprised PBMCs, obtained at follow-up. The sequence was collected from a female donor with early-stage non-small cell lung cancer. CDR3 in DNA: TGTGCCAGCAGTATACTAGCGGGAGCGTCCAATGAGCAGTTCTTC. As protein: CASSILAGASNEQFF. The full variable domain, completed using reference TRBV2 and TRBJ2-1, is EPEVTQTPSHQVTQMGQEVILRCVPISNHLYFYWYRQILGQKVEFLVSFYNNEISEKSEIFDDQFSVERPDGSNFTLKIRSTKLEDSAMYFCASSILAGASNEQFFGPGTRLTVL.